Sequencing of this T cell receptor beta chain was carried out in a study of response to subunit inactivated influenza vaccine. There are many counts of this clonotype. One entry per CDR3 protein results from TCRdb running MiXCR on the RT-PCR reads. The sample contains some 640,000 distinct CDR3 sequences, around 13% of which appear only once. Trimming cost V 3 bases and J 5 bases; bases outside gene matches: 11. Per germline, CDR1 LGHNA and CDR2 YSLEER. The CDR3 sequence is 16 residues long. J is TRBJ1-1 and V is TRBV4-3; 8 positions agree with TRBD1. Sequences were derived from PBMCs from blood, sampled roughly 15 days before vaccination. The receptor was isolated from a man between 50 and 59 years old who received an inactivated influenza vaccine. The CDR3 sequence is CASSHDPGGYKTEAFF. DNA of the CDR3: TGCGCCAGCAGCCATGACCCAGGGGGCTACAAGACTGAAGCTTTCTTT.